This T cell receptor (beta chain) was identified during a study of blood T cell repertoires in COVID-19. Looking at the study overall: The United States, Italy and Spain were the sources of the acute and convalescent COVID-19 samples. PBMCs, B-cell-depleted T cells, or T cells were the source of the cDNA or gDNA that made up the material.

In the authors' workflow: Amplification with reference gene primers provided the estimates of nucleated cell counts. The repertoire was sequenced with immunoSEQ multiplex PCR; TCRdb's copy has only in-frame clones and lacks some. That table furnishes V, J and clone size, whereas the DNA furnished D and trimming. The table includes some 100,000 clones, roughly 82% detected once. Trimming took off 6 bases at V and 2 bases at J, with 22 bases between the two ends. Germline V gene data show CDR1 as SGHKS and CDR2 as YYEKEE (reference sequence). The CDR3 totals 17 residues. The receptor's source is a woman older than 75 with active or convalescent COVID-19. Sequenced: peripheral blood. The chain uses TRBV5-5 and TRBJ2-3, with a weak D call TRBD2 (7 bases). Here the CDR3 DNA reads TGTGCCAGCATCATAGTACTAGGGGGAGGGGTCACAGATACGCAGTATTTT. Residues: CASIIVLGGGVTDTQYF. The full variable domain, completed using reference TRBV5-5 and TRBJ2-3, is DAGVTQSPTHLIKTRGQQVTLRCSPISGHKSVSWYQQVLGQGPQFIFQYYEKEERGRGNFPDRFSARQFPNYSSELNVNALLLGDSALYLCASIIVLGGGVTDTQYFGPGTRLTVL.